The 17 T cell receptor beta chains given below trace back to one sample, sequenced in a study of neoadjuvant anti-PD-1 for oral cavity cancer (dated by TCRdb to the early 2020s). Receptor amplification or capture employed the immunoSEQ multiplex PCR assay. TCRdb obtained this table from immuneACCESS and retained in-frame rearrangements with V and J assigned. These tables miss some clones; where compared with another copy, unresolved V genes account for less than half of the shortfall, and the remainder is unexplained. This sample gives some 10,000 clones in total; around 60% of them show up just once. The ten largest clones capture roughly 4.2% of the sample. The time point label, read with the paper, signifies: after neoadjuvant nivolumab, at surgical resection. The source material was PBMCs, sampled after nivolumab (anti-PD-1) treatment. The receptors were sampled from a person aged 35-79 years with oral cavity squamous cell carcinoma.

This sequence joins TRBV7-9 and TRBJ1-3; possible D gene TRBD1, 5 bases. CDR1 and CDR2 from the germline V gene are SEHNR and FQNEAQ (reference sequence). This CDR3 region has 16 residues. V dropped 1 base and J dropped 3 bases, with 13 bases sitting between them. The CDR3 protein is CASSLDGALLGNTIYF. CDR3 nucleotides: TGTGCCAGCAGCTTAGACGGGGCTCTGCTTGGAAACACCATATATTTT.

This clone appeared a few times. The genes are TRBV27 and TRBJ1-6, with TRBD1 as a possible D gene (6 bases). Trimming shortened V by 5 bases and J by 0 bases, and 11 bases separated the two germline ends. This CDR3 is 16 amino acids long. Germline CDR1 reads MNHEY; CDR2 reads SMNVEV (reference sequence). The CDR3 here is CASSPRGSSYNSPLHF. The DNA for the CDR3 is TGTGCCAGCAGTCCTAGGGGGAGCTCCTATAATTCACCCCTCCACTTT.

V usage is TRBV2 and J usage is TRBJ1-1; a weak D match, TRBD1 (6 bases). This CDR3 comprises 11 residues. Trimming stripped 9 bases from V and 7 bases from J, with 12 bases between. CDR1 and CDR2 (germline): SNHLY, FYNNEI. This CDR3 is CASKTGREAFF. CDR3 sequence (DNA): TGTGCCAGTAAGACAGGACGTGAAGCTTTCTTT.

The chain recombines TRBV27 with TRBJ1-2, with TRBD1 as a possible D gene (6 bases). This CDR3 contains 18 residues. Per the germline V gene, CDR1 is MNHEY and CDR2 is SMNVEV (reference sequence). Trimming cost V 5 bases and J 0 bases, with 22 bases left between them. The CDR3 here is CASSRDPGGRLANYGYTF. The DNA of the CDR3 is TGTGCCAGCAGTCGAGATCCGGGGGGCCGGCTTGCTAACTATGGCTACACCTTC.

This clone has a handful of counts. The chain has TRBV9 and TRBJ2-7; weak D call: TRBD2 (5 bases). V gave up 0 bases and J gave up 3 bases, with 10 bases separating them. The length of the CDR3 is 14 residues. Germline CDR1 and CDR2: SGDLS and YYNGEE. CDR3 DNA sequence: TGTGCCAGCAGCGTAGCGACCGGAGGCTACGAGCAGTACTTC. It translates to CASSVATGGYEQYF.

This rearrangement joins TRBV5-1 to TRBJ1-4; D possibly corresponds to TRBD1 (6 bases). This CDR3 has 15 amino acids. Germline assignment: CDR1 SGHRS and CDR2 YFSETQ. V shed 2 bases and J shed 5 bases, with 13 bases lying between them. CDR3 amino acids: CASSFAGQRNEKLFF. DNA for the CDR3: TGCGCCAGCAGCTTCGCGGGACAACGGAATGAAAAACTGTTTTTT. Combining the CDR3 with reference TRBV5-1 and TRBJ1-4 gives the whole variable domain KAGVTQTPRYLIKTRGQQVTLSCSPISGHRSVSWYQQTPGQGLQFLFEYFSETQRNKGNFPGRFSGRQFSNSRSEMNVSTLELGDSALYLCASSFAGQRNEKLFFGSGTQLSVL.

The V gene is TRBV6-5, the J gene TRBJ1-4; perhaps TRBD1 as D (6 bases). Trimming removed 6 bases at V and 12 bases at J, with 23 bases between. The CDR3 consists of 15 residues. Germline values: CDR1 MNHEY, CDR2 SVGAGI. The CDR3 reads CASSLVPGGHRELFF. The CDR3 region has the DNA TGTGCCAGCAGCCTTGTACCCGGGGGACATCGGGAACTGTTTTTT.

The chain links TRBV30 to TRBJ1-1; a weak D match, TRBD1 (5 bases). V was clipped by 7 bases and J by 11 bases, with 17 bases between them. CDR3 length: 11 residues. Looked up from germline, CDR1 is GTSNPN and CDR2 is SVGIG (reference sequence). The CDR3 protein is CALEEGLGAFF. CDR3 DNA sequence: TGTGCCTTGGAGGAGGGGCTTGGGGCTTTCTTT.

The CDR3 protein is CASSVALWPDRNTEAFF. CDR3 nucleotides: TGTGCCAGCAGCGTAGCTTTATGGCCGGATAGGAACACTGAAGCTTTCTTT. This chain links TRBV9 with TRBJ1-1; D is unresolved. Trimming pared 0 bases from V and 1 base from J, leaving 16 bases between. The length of the CDR3 is 17 residues. Germline CDR1 SGDLS, CDR2 YYNGEE.

The V call is TRBV5-1, the J call TRBJ1-5; 7 positions agree with TRBD1. With 1 base clipped from V and 11 bases from J, the junction kept 12 bases outside the gene matches. The length of the CDR3 is 15 residues. Germline V gene data show CDR1 as SGHRS and CDR2 as YFSETQ. Here the CDR3 DNA reads TGCGCCAGCAGCTTGTTAGGGGGCTCGGGAGTGACCCAGCATTTT. Its translation is CASSLLGGSGVTQHF.

This sequence joins TRBV7-9 and TRBJ2-5, with D perhaps TRBD2 (5 bases). Trimming left V 1 base short and J 4 bases short, with 13 bases between. In germline, CDR1 is SEHNR, CDR2 FQNEAQ (reference sequence). This CDR3 has 15 residues. The CDR3 loop reads CASSLGTLERETQYF. The CDR3 bases are TGTGCCAGCAGCTTAGGAACACTAGAAAGAGAGACCCAGTACTTC.

This chain joins TRBV5-4 and TRBJ2-3, with TRBD2 matching over 7 bases. The length of the CDR3 is 16 residues. CDR1 SGHNT and CDR2 YYREEE come from the germline V gene (reference sequence). Trimming took 6 bases from V and 4 from J; bases not matched to a gene: 14. CDR3 coding DNA: TGTGCCAGCACTAAAATGGGCGGGAGTAAGTCAGATACGCAGTATTTT. As protein: CASTKMGGSKSDTQYF.

The chain is built from TRBV28 and TRBJ1-2, with TRBD1 as a possible D gene (5 bases). Trimming removed 3 bases at V and 4 bases at J, with 12 bases between. This CDR3 spans 14 amino acids. CDR1 is MDHEN and CDR2 is SYDVKM in the germline V gene. The CDR3 sequence: CASSFVGGTYGYTF. CDR3 bases: TGTGCCAGCAGTTTCGTCGGGGGGACCTATGGCTACACCTTC.

This rearrangement joins TRBV19 to TRBJ2-3, with TRBD2 identical over 8 bases. The junction had 4 bases not matched to a gene; V was cut back by 4 bases and J by 1 base. The germline gives CDR1 LNHDA, CDR2 SQIVND (reference sequence). CDR3 size: 15 residues. CDR3 bases: TGTGCCAGTAGTAACCGGGGGGGCGGCACAGATACGCAGTATTTT. Encoded protein: CASSNRGGGTDTQYF.

J is TRBJ1-4 and V is TRBV11-2; 9 bases line up with TRBD1. Germline CDR1 is SGHAT and CDR2 is FQNNGV. The CDR3 spans 15 residues. After removal of 0 bases from V and 7 bases from J, the junction contained 3 bases not matched to a gene. Here the CDR3 reads CASSLEGQGREKLFF. DNA for the CDR3: TGTGCCAGCAGCTTAGAGGGACAGGGCCGTGAAAAACTGTTTTTT.

The sample holds a few counts of this clone. One junction end disagrees with the germline gene, perhaps due to a read error. V and J are TRBV7-7 and TRBJ2-2, with TRBD2 matching over 9 bases. CDR3 length: 17 residues. Germline V gene sequence: CDR1 SSHAT, CDR2 FNYEAQ (reference sequence). The CDR3 DNA reads TGTGCTAGCAGCTTAGGCGGTCTAGCGGGAAGAGGGGAGGAGCTGTTTTTT. Residues: CASSLGGLAGRGEELFF.

This sequence joins TRBV28 and TRBJ1-6; D is perhaps TRBD1 (6 bases). The CDR3 contains 15 residues. CDR1 and CDR2 (germline): MDHEN, SYDVKM. Trimming left V 3 bases short and J 4 bases short, with 10 bases between. CDR3 sequence (DNA): TGTGCCAGCAGTTTGTCGGACAGTTATAATTCACCCCTCCACTTT. Amino acids: CASSLSDSYNSPLHF.